Presented here are 14 T cell receptor beta chains from one specimen sequenced in a study of cytotoxic CD8 clonotypes in ibrutinib-treated CLL. TCRdb's table, derived via immunoSEQ multiplex PCR, lists solely in-frame clones and lacks some. The data show around 19,000 clones, roughly three fifths seen once. Material: PBMCs, obtained after 12 months of ibrutinib treatment. The receptors originated from a human donor with chronic lymphocytic leukemia.

By its share, this clone is medium-sized. The chain uses TRBV7-6 and TRBJ2-1, with 9 bases that match TRBD2. CDR3 length: 15 amino acids. V gave up 5 bases and J gave up 3 bases; unmatched junction bases: 5. Germline CDR1 SGHVS, CDR2 FNYEAQ. For the CDR3, the DNA is TGTGCCAGCAGCCTGGGACTAGCAGACTACAATGAGCAGTTCTTC. This gives the protein CASSLGLADYNEQFF.

V gene TRBV7-8 combines with J gene TRBJ2-1; 13 bases agree with TRBD2. The CDR3 is 17 amino acids. J lost 5 bases, V lost 1 base, and 5 bases had no gene match. CDR1 is SGHVS, CDR2 FQNEAQ, per germline. CDR3 sequence: CASSLGRLAGGNNEQFF. The CDR3 bases are TGTGCCAGCAGCTTAGGCAGACTAGCGGGAGGTAACAATGAGCAGTTCTTC. Complete variable domain (other parts from reference TRBV7-8 and TRBJ2-1): GAGVSQSPRYKVAKRGQDVALRCDPISGHVSLFWYQQALGQGPEFLTYFQNEAQLDKSGLPSDRFFAERPEGSVSTLKIQRTQQEDSAVYLCASSLGRLAGGNNEQFFGPGTRLTVL.

This clone turned up a few times. The chain combines TRBV11-2 with TRBJ1-5; D possibly corresponds to TRBD1 (5 bases). The CDR3 covers 15 residues. V shed 0 bases and J shed 5 bases, with 11 bases lying between them. Germline V gene lookup returns CDR1 SGHAT and CDR2 FQNNGV. The CDR3: CASSLDPGRDQPQHF. In nucleotides, the CDR3 is TGTGCCAGCAGCTTAGATCCAGGGCGCGATCAGCCCCAGCATTTT.

The chain links TRBV6-1 to TRBJ2-7, with TRBD1 matching 9 bases. The germline V gene encodes CDR1 MNHNS and CDR2 SASEGT. The CDR3 length is 13 residues. J gave up 5 bases and V 8 bases, and 7 bases lay outside the gene matches. The CDR3 is CASSEQGAHEQYF. CDR3 nucleotide sequence: TGTGCCAGCTCGGAACAGGGGGCCCACGAGCAGTACTTC.

The V call is TRBV6-1, the J call TRBJ1-2; no definite D call. Trimming shortened V by 8 bases and J by 0 bases, and 10 bases separated the two germline ends. The CDR3 is 13 residues long. The V gene's germline CDR1 is MNHNS and CDR2 SASEGT. The chain's CDR3 is CASQQAANYGYTF. CDR3 in DNA: TGTGCCAGCCAGCAGGCCGCTAACTATGGCTACACCTTC.

This clone is medium-sized (0.01 to 0.1%) within its sample. This chain joins TRBV7-6 and TRBJ2-7, with TRBD2 identical over 10 bases. V shed 3 bases, J shed 2 bases, and the junction held 4 bases outside the gene matches. The CDR3 loop spans 15 amino acids. CDR1 is SGHVS, CDR2 FNYEAQ, per germline. The CDR3 reads CASSFIAGGTYEQYF. CDR3 coding DNA: TGTGCCAGCAGCTTTATAGCGGGGGGCACCTACGAGCAGTACTTC.

The J gene is TRBJ1-4, the V gene TRBV29-1, with TRBD1 matching over 10 bases. The CDR3 has 13 residues. V lost 6 bases, J lost 7 bases, and 5 bases stayed unmatched. CDR1 is SQVTM, CDR2 ANQGSEA, per germline. The CDR3 DNA reads as TGCAGCGTCAGAGGACAGGGGGGTGAAAAACTGTTTTTT. This translates into CSVRGQGGEKLFF.

Of note for this clone: At one end, the junction sequence differs from germline, possibly due to a read error. V gene TRBV5-1 combines with J gene TRBJ2-7; TRBD2 aligns across 8 bases. This CDR3 is built from 17 residues. Germline CDR1 and CDR2: SGHRS and YFSETQ. The CDR3 reads CASSLGASGFLFYEQYF. DNA for the CDR3: TGCGCCAGCAGTTTGGGGGCTAGCGGGTTCTTATTCTACGAGCAGTACTTC.

The chain employs TRBV6-5 and TRBJ2-7, with TRBD2 identical over 9 bases. V lost 8 bases and J lost 2; bases outside the gene matches: 7. Looked up from germline, CDR1 is MNHEY and CDR2 is SVGAGI. This CDR3 has 14 residues. The CDR3: CASRPSGETYEQYF. The DNA for the CDR3 is TGTGCCAGCCGTCCTAGCGGGGAAACCTACGAGCAGTACTTC.

This clone has a single count. This chain uses TRBV6-1 with TRBJ1-1, with D hard to call. CDR1 MNHNS and CDR2 SASEGT come from the germline V gene. V was trimmed by 3 bases and J by 4 bases, leaving 9 bases between them. This CDR3 contains 13 residues. CDR3 sequence: CASSDNQATEAFF. The CDR3 DNA follows: TGTGCCAGCAGTGACAACCAGGCCACTGAAGCTTTCTTT.

V and J are TRBV19 and TRBJ1-1; TRBD1 might be the D (6 bases). The germline V gene encodes CDR1 LNHDA and CDR2 SQIVND (reference sequence). The V gene lost 3 bases and the J gene lost 1 base, with 18 bases spanning the gap. The CDR3 is 17 amino acids. Here the CDR3 DNA reads TGTGCCAGTAGTATCGAGTCCGCGGGGGGCCCGAACACTGAAGCTTTCTTT. Translating gives CASSIESAGGPNTEAFF.

V and J are TRBV4-1 and TRBJ1-2, with unresolved D. Germline V gene data show CDR1 as MGHRA and CDR2 as YSYEKL. CDR3 length: 14 residues. V lost 0 bases to trimming and J lost 5 bases, with 10 bases between them. This CDR3 is CASSQDLTSYGYTF. Written as DNA, the CDR3 is TGCGCCAGCAGCCAAGATCTGACGAGTTATGGCTACACCTTC.

Here the CDR3 reads CASSQPGLVYEQYF. CDR3 bases: TGTGCCAGCAGCCAACCGGGACTAGTTTACGAGCAGTACTTC. The chain is built from TRBV4-2 and TRBJ2-7; 8 bases are a match to TRBD2. The J segment lost 4 bases and the V segment lost 2 bases, leaving 4 bases of the junction unmatched. Germline CDR1 LGHNA, CDR2 YNFKEQ. The CDR3 is 14 amino acids.

V usage is TRBV7-3 and J usage is TRBJ2-2, with D unresolved. The CDR3 covers 14 residues. V was cut by 5 bases and J by 4 bases, with 11 bases left in between. CDR1 is SGHTA, CDR2 FQGTGA, per germline. CDR3 nucleotides: TGTGCCAGCAGCCCCGAACCGATCACCGGGGAGCTGTTTTTT. Encoded protein: CASSPEPITGELFF. The entire variable domain, with the rest obtained from reference TRBV7-3 and TRBJ2-2, is as follows: GAGVSQTPSNKVTEKGKYVELRCDPISGHTALYWYRQSLGQGPEFLIYFQGTGAADDSGLPNDRFFAVRPEGSVSTLKIQRTERGDSAVYLCASSPEPITGELFFGEGSRLTVL.